What follows are 2 T cell receptor beta chains derived from one specimen sequenced in a study of blood T cell repertoires in COVID-19. Repertoires were generated with immunoSEQ multiplex PCR, while TCRdb's copy carries only in-frame clones and drops some. The repertoire has 200,000 to 300,000 clones, about 91% of them found once; the top ten carry 2.5%. The sequenced material came from PBMCs or T cells enriched from blood (not recorded which). These receptors were collected from a middle-aged woman with acute COVID-19.

The chain carries TRBV18 and TRBJ1-2; D is ambiguous. V lost 2 bases to trimming and J lost 4 bases, with 8 bases between them. Germline V lookup: CDR1 KGHSH, CDR2 LQKENI. The CDR3 loop spans 13 amino acids. The CDR3 DNA reads as TGTGCCAGCTCACCAAGCACGGTCTATGGCTACACCTTC. Translated, it gives CASSPSTVYGYTF.

This clone has ten or more counts. The chain recombines TRBV28 with TRBJ1-1, with TRBD1 as a possible D gene (5 bases). CDR1 is MDHEN, CDR2 SYDVKM, per germline. There are 16 residues in the CDR3. V lost 5 bases, J lost 1 base, and 17 bases lay in between. The CDR3 DNA is TGTGCCAGCAGTAGGTACTCAGACAGAGGGAACACTGAAGCTTTCTTT. Its translation is CASSRYSDRGNTEAFF.